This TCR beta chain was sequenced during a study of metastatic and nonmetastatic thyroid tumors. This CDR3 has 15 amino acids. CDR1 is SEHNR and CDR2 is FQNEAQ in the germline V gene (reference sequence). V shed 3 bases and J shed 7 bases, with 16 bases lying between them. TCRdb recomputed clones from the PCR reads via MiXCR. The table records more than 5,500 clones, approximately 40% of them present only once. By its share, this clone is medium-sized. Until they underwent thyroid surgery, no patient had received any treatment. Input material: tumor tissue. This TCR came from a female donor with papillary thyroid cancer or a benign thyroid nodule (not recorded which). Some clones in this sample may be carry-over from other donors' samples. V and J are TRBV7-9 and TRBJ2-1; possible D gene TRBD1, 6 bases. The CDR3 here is CASSFKAQRGNEQFF. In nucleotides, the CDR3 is TGTGCCAGCAGCTTCAAAGCGCAGAGGGGGAATGAGCAGTTCTTC.